The 17 T cell receptor beta chains reported below all come from one sample, sequenced in a study of cytomegalovirus exposure and HLA in healthy donors. 13 Jbeta primers and 60 Vbeta primers were used for the PCR. Repertoires were generated with immunoSEQ multiplex PCR, while TCRdb's copy carries only in-frame clones and drops some. The table lists approximately 190,000 clones, roughly 76% of them singletons. The specimen sequenced was PBMCs. These receptors were taken from a man in his forties in good health and CMV-seropositive.

This clone is a singleton in its sample. The genes are TRBV7-8 and TRBJ2-5; 10 bases align to TRBD2. After removal of 2 bases from V and 3 bases from J, the junction contained 3 bases not matched to a gene. The germline V gene encodes CDR1 SGHVS and CDR2 FQNEAQ. CDR3 size: 15 residues. The CDR3 loop reads CASSLPAGGKETQYF. CDR3 nucleotides: TGTGCCAGCAGCTTACCAGCGGGGGGGAAAGAGACCCAGTACTTC.

This clone was seen more than once but under ten times. The chain links TRBV21-1 to TRBJ2-7; TRBD2 reflects the table's D call only, with no check against the DNA. TRBV21-1 is recorded as a pseudogene. The CDR3 has 14 residues. CDR3 coding DNA: TGTGCCAGCCCTCCGGGAAGGCGAACCTACGAGCAGTACTTC. Translated: CASPPGRRTYEQYF.

This clone was observed a handful of times. The chain is built from TRBV18 and TRBJ1-1, with TRBD1 identical over 11 bases. Germline values: CDR1 KGHSH, CDR2 LQKENI. Trimming cost V 3 bases and J 3 bases; bases outside gene matches: 3. The CDR3 contains 15 residues. The CDR3 DNA sequence: TGTGCCAGCTCACCGGACAGGGGGCGCGACACTGAAGCTTTCTTT. It encodes CASSPDRGRDTEAFF. Filled out from reference TRBV18 and TRBJ1-1, the complete variable domain reads NAGVMQNPRHLVRRRGQEARLRCSPMKGHSHVYWYRQLPEEGLKFMVYLQKENIIDESGMPKERFSAEFPKEGPSILRIQQVVRGDSAAYFCASSPDRGRDTEAFFGQGTRLTVV.

The chain has TRBV27 and TRBJ1-3, with no clear D. V was trimmed by 2 bases and J by 0 bases, leaving 11 bases between them. The germline gives CDR1 MNHEY, CDR2 SMNVEV (reference sequence). This CDR3 has 16 amino acids. The CDR3 region is CASSLRVPLSGNTIYF. For the CDR3, the DNA is TGTGCCAGCAGTTTACGGGTTCCACTCTCTGGAAACACCATATATTTT.

This clone was picked up one time. The chain uses TRBV19 and TRBJ2-1; D call uncertain. Germline CDR1 and CDR2: LNHDA and SQIVND (reference sequence). CDR3 length equals 15 residues. Trimming took 3 bases from V and 3 from J, leaving 12 bases between them. The chain's CDR3 is CASSISAGNYNEQFF. Here the CDR3 DNA reads TGTGCCAGTAGTATTTCGGCAGGCAACTACAATGAGCAGTTCTTC.

This chain connects TRBV28 to TRBJ2-2, with 8 bases that match TRBD1. J was trimmed by 7 bases and V by 7 bases; bases with no gene match: 11. Germline CDR1 MDHEN, CDR2 SYDVKM. The CDR3 runs to 15 residues. The CDR3 loop reads CASIPDRGSDGELFF. The CDR3 bases are TGTGCCAGCATTCCCGACAGGGGAAGTGACGGGGAGCTGTTTTTT.

The table lists this clone with a few counts. The J gene is TRBJ1-5, the V gene TRBV18, with 7 bases matching TRBD1. Per the germline V gene, CDR1 is KGHSH and CDR2 is LQKENI. The CDR3 totals 14 residues. The V segment lost 3 bases and the J segment 6 bases; nucleotides outside the gene matches: 5. CDR3: CASSPETGSQPQHF. CDR3 DNA: TGTGCCAGCTCACCCGAGACAGGGTCTCAGCCCCAGCATTTT.

The chain combines TRBV7-2 with TRBJ2-2; 7 nucleotides match TRBD2. CDR3 length equals 16 residues. Trimming cost V 5 bases and J 6 bases; bases outside gene matches: 12. Germline CDR1 SGHTA, CDR2 FQGNSA. In DNA, the CDR3 is TGTGCCAGCAGCGGCGGGGTCCGGCGGGGGTCCGGGGAGCTGTTTTTT. Protein sequence: CASSGGVRRGSGELFF.

For the CDR3, the DNA is TGTGCCAGCAGCTTATCTCCTTCGACTGCGTCCAACTATGGCTACACCTTC. Its translation is CASSLSPSTASNYGYTF. The V call is TRBV7-9, the J call TRBJ1-2, with unresolved D. This CDR3 comprises 17 residues. CDR1 and CDR2 (germline): SEHNR, FQNEAQ (reference sequence). Trimming shortened V by 2 bases and J by 2 bases, and 18 bases separated the two germline ends. Using reference TRBV7-9 and TRBJ1-2 for the parts outside the CDR3, the full variable domain is DTGVSQNPRHKITKRGQNVTFRCDPISEHNRLYWYRQTLGQGPEFLTYFQNEAQLEKSRLLSDRFSAERPKGSFSTLEIQRTEQGDSAMYLCASSLSPSTASNYGYTFGSGTRLTVV.

This clone was counted only a few times. The rearrangement uses TRBV19 and TRBJ1-2; D unclear. The CDR3 has 15 amino acids. Trimming took 1 base from V and 5 from J, leaving 14 bases between them. Germline CDR1 reads LNHDA; CDR2 reads SQIVND (reference sequence). The CDR3: CASSIGPSREYGYTF. The CDR3 DNA reads TGTGCCAGTAGTATAGGTCCGTCCCGAGAGTATGGCTACACCTTC.

The chain combines TRBV15 with TRBJ2-3; 10 nucleotides agree with TRBD2. Germline CDR1 LNHNV, CDR2 YYDKDF (reference sequence). The CDR3 length is 16 residues. Trimming took 4 bases from V and 3 from J; bases not matched to a gene: 7. The CDR3 spells CATSTPAGGLTDTQYF. CDR3 bases: TGTGCCACCAGCACCCCAGCGGGGGGGCTGACAGATACGCAGTATTTT.

Here the CDR3 DNA reads TGTGCCAGCAGTGACGGGAATTCACCCCTCCACTTT. Amino acid sequence: CASSDGNSPLHF. The chain carries TRBV2 and TRBJ1-6; D unclear. The V end was cut by 3 bases, the J end by 7 bases, with 4 bases between. This CDR3 comprises 12 residues. In germline, CDR1 is SNHLY, CDR2 FYNNEI.

The V call is TRBV5-6, the J call TRBJ2-1; TRBD2 aligns across 10 bases. The CDR3 spans 15 residues. From germline, CDR1 is SGHDT and CDR2 YYEEEE. V gave up 9 bases and J gave up 4 bases; unmatched junction bases: 10. The CDR3 reads CATQRSGGGYNEQFF. DNA of the CDR3: TGTGCCACCCAGCGGAGCGGGGGGGGTTACAATGAGCAGTTCTTC.

This clone occurred once. CDR3: CASTWGGGVQYF. The CDR3 bases are TGTGCCAGCACCTGGGGGGGAGGAGTCCAGTACTTC. The rearrangement uses TRBV6-5 and TRBJ2-5; 7 bases map to TRBD2. Germline loops: CDR1 MNHEY, CDR2 SVGAGI. Trimming took 7 bases from V and 10 from J; bases not matched to a gene: 9. This CDR3 has 12 residues.

The rearrangement links TRBV23-1 to TRBJ2-1; 11 bases are a match to TRBD1. TRBV23-1 is an open reading frame whose function is uncertain. CDR3 length equals 13 residues. V shed 2 bases, J shed 12 bases, and the junction held 3 bases outside the gene matches. The CDR3 DNA follows: TGCGCCAGCAGTCAACCGGACAGGGGGCGGCAGTTCTTC. Residues: CASSQPDRGRQFF.

This clone has only a few counts. The sample carries other DNA sequences with the same CDR3. The rearrangement links TRBV25-1 to TRBJ1-2; the D gene is possibly TRBD1 (5 bases). V lost 0 bases, J lost 7 bases, and 9 bases lay in between. The germline CDR1 and CDR2 sequences are MGHDK and SYGVNS. The length of the CDR3 is 13 residues. This CDR3 reads CASSEYDSSGYTF. DNA for the CDR3: TGTGCCAGCAGTGAATATGACAGTTCTGGCTACACCTTC.

J is TRBJ2-7 and V is TRBV29-1, with D tentatively TRBD1 (5 bases). CDR3 size: 14 residues. With 4 bases removed from V and 0 bases from J, the gap between germline ends came to 13 bases. Germline V lookup: CDR1 SQVTM, CDR2 ANQGSEA. In DNA form, the CDR3 reads TGCAGCGTTGGGGGCGTTGGCTACTCCTACGAGCAGTACTTC. Its protein product is CSVGGVGYSYEQYF.